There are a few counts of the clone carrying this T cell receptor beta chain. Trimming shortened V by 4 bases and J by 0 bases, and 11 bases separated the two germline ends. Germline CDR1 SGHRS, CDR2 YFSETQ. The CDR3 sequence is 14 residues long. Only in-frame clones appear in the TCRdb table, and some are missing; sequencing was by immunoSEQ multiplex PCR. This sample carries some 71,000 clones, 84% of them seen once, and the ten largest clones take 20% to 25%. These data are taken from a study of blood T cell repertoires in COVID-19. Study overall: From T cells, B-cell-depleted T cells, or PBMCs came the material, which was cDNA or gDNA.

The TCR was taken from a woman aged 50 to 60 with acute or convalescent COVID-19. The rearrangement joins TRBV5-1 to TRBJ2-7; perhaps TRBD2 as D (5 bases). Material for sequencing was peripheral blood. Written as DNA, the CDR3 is TGCGCCAGCAGCAGGAGCGGAGCCTCCTACGAGCAGTACTTC. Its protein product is CASSRSGASYEQYF. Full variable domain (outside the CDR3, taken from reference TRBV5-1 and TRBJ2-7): KAGVTQTPRYLIKTRGQQVTLSCSPISGHRSVSWYQQTPGQGLQFLFEYFSETQRNKGNFPGRFSGRQFSNSRSEMNVSTLELGDSALYLCASSRSGASYEQYFGPGTRLTVT.